The following is a T cell receptor (beta chain) sequence with its context. Antigen unknown. Trimming removed 3 bases from V and 2 bases from J; junction bases left unmatched: 9. Germline loops: CDR1 SEHNR, CDR2 FQNEAQ (reference sequence). There are 16 residues in the CDR3. The data were obtained in a study of cytomegalovirus exposure and HLA in healthy donors. Study results and caveats: Reportedly, a later analysis found an Asian-associated ancestry cluster had fewer N-insertions than the roughly 700-donor mean.

PCR was performed using 60 Vbeta and 13 Jbeta primers. Repertoires were generated with immunoSEQ multiplex PCR, while TCRdb's copy carries only in-frame clones and drops some. The sample lists about 140,000 clones; around 72% were seen once. This rearrangement joins TRBV7-9 to TRBJ2-5, with 7 bases aligning to TRBD1. Sequencing was done on a sample of PBMCs. This sequence was found in a man between 45 and 60 years old in good health and CMV-seropositive. For the CDR3, the DNA is TGTGCCAGCAGCTTTGACGGGACAGTTCTACAAGAGACCCAGTACTTC. It is translated as CASSFDGTVLQETQYF.